This section outlines one T cell receptor (beta chain) sequence together with its context. The trim removed 0 bases at V and 3 bases at J, leaving 3 bases unmatched. CDR3 length: 16 amino acids. Per germline, CDR1 ENHRY and CDR2 SYGVKD. The source of the sample is a study of PD-L1 blockade in urothelial cancer. Study-level information: Blood was evaluated 3 weeks (second dose) and 6 weeks after therapy began. Specimens of blood held a median count of roughly 140,000 T cells.

Time point here: pretreatment peripheral blood. Profiling relied on immunoSEQ multiplex PCR, and the TCRdb table lists in-frame clones only, not all of them. The data hold roughly 130,000 clones, with approximately 84% observed a single time. The V call is TRBV10-3, the J call TRBJ2-1, with 9 bases identical to TRBD2. The specimen comprised PBMCs, sampled around atezolizumab (anti-PD-L1) treatment. This sequence originates from a man over 45 with urothelial cancer. In nucleotides, the CDR3 is TGTGCCATCAGTGAGTCGATTAGCGGGAGCTACAATGAGCAGTTCTTC. As protein: CAISESISGSYNEQFF.